Below, 27 T cell receptor beta chains from the same sample are listed, as sequenced in a study of technical replicates of blood from several donors. Measured with immunoSEQ multiplex PCR; TCRdb has only the in-frame clones, and not every one. The sample lists roughly 76,000 clones, approximately 91% occurring once. Input material: T cells isolated from PBMCs. Receptor source: a human donor in good health. Some clones in this sample may be carry-over from other donors' samples.

The chain joins TRBV7-9 to TRBJ2-2, with D possibly matching TRBD1 (5 bases). The germline gives CDR1 SEHNR, CDR2 FQNEAQ (reference sequence). The CDR3 sequence is 15 residues long. The V gene lost 4 bases and the J gene lost 3 bases, with 12 bases spanning the gap. CDR3 nucleotides: TGTGCCAGCAGCTATAGAAGCAGGGACACCGGGGAGCTGTTTTTT. This sequence encodes CASSYRSRDTGELFF.

The chain recombines TRBV4-2 with TRBJ2-6; D is perhaps TRBD1 (5 bases). This CDR3 is built from 16 residues. The ends were cut back, 3 bases at V and 4 bases at J, with 13 bases in the middle. Germline-derived CDR1 and CDR2 are LGHNA and YNFKEQ. CDR3 amino acids: CASSQGEGAGANVLTF. The CDR3 DNA follows: TGTGCCAGCAGCCAGGGCGAAGGGGCCGGGGCCAACGTCCTGACTTTC.

This rearrangement joins TRBV2 to TRBJ1-5; a weak D match, TRBD1 (5 bases). Germline V gene data show CDR1 as SNHLY and CDR2 as FYNNEI. Trimming took off 3 bases at V and 2 bases at J, with 8 bases between the two ends. The CDR3 extends over 14 amino acids. The CDR3 DNA follows: TGTGCCAGCAGTGATTCGGGGGGCAATCAGCCCCAGCATTTT. This gives the protein CASSDSGGNQPQHF.

V and J are TRBV28 and TRBJ2-5, with 11 bases identical to TRBD2. From germline, CDR1 is MDHEN and CDR2 SYDVKM. The CDR3 is made up of 16 amino acids. V lost 5 bases, J lost 1 base, and 6 bases stayed unmatched. The CDR3 protein is CASSRGTSGSQETQYF. The DNA of the CDR3 is TGTGCCAGCAGTCGCGGGACTAGCGGATCCCAAGAGACCCAGTACTTC.

The rearrangement joins TRBV27 to TRBJ2-1, with TRBD2 identical over 11 bases. CDR1 is MNHEY and CDR2 is SMNVEV in the germline V gene (reference sequence). Trimming removed 3 bases from V and 8 bases from J; junction bases left unmatched: 18. CDR3 size: 19 residues. In DNA form, the CDR3 reads TGTGCCAGCAGTTTTAGGGCTAGCGGGAGTAGCGGGGGGGCTTATGAGCAGTTCTTC. Encoded protein: CASSFRASGSSGGAYEQFF.

The CDR3: CASSLIEASGNTIYF. CDR3 nucleotides: TGCGCCAGCAGCTTGATTGAGGCGAGCGGAAACACCATATATTTT. V and J are TRBV5-1 and TRBJ1-3, with D hard to call. Germline V gene lookup returns CDR1 SGHRS and CDR2 YFSETQ. This CDR3 is built from 15 residues. With 1 base removed from V and 4 bases from J, the gap between germline ends came to 12 bases. The full variable domain, its missing parts supplied by reference TRBV5-1 and TRBJ1-3, is KAGVTQTPRYLIKTRGQQVTLSCSPISGHRSVSWYQQTPGQGLQFLFEYFSETQRNKGNFPGRFSGRQFSNSRSEMNVSTLELGDSALYLCASSLIEASGNTIYFGEGSWLTVV.

The chain couples TRBV30 to TRBJ2-2; no clear D gene. Trimming pared 2 bases from V and 2 bases from J, leaving 3 bases between. Germline values: CDR1 GTSNPN, CDR2 SVGIG (reference sequence). This CDR3 contains 12 residues. The CDR3 loop is CAWSLNTGELFF. The CDR3 DNA reads TGTGCCTGGAGTCTTAACACCGGGGAGCTGTTTTTT.

The CDR3 is CASSPPIAVTDTQYF. The DNA for the CDR3 is TGTGCCAGCTCACCACCAATCGCGGTCACAGATACGCAGTATTTT. The gene calls are TRBV18 and TRBJ2-3, with D hard to call. V was trimmed by 0 bases and J by 2 bases, leaving 9 bases between them. Germline CDR1 KGHSH, CDR2 LQKENI. The CDR3 is made up of 15 amino acids.

V is TRBV28 and J is TRBJ1-1; D is ambiguous. V dropped 11 bases and J dropped 2 bases, with 18 bases sitting between them. The CDR3 has 14 amino acids. The germline V gene has CDR1 MDHEN and CDR2 SYDVKM. The DNA for the CDR3 is TGTGCCGCGGGTGATTTTCAGGCAAACACTGAAGCTTTCTTT. Amino acid sequence: CAAGDFQANTEAFF.

The chain uses TRBV12-5 and TRBJ1-2; D possibly corresponds to TRBD1 (5 bases). The CDR3 has 15 residues. The V and J ends lost 7 bases and 7 bases respectively, with 22 bases between them. Germline V gene sequence: CDR1 LGHNT, CDR2 FRNRAP. Here the CDR3 reads CASANQPRVHTGYTF. The CDR3 bases are TGTGCTAGTGCCAACCAACCCAGGGTTCATACTGGCTACACCTTC.

The V and J genes are TRBV5-4 and TRBJ2-5; TRBD2 is a possible D gene (6 bases). Per germline, CDR1 SGHNT and CDR2 YYREEE (reference sequence). V lost 1 base and J 5 bases, leaving 15 bases between the germline ends. The CDR3 loop spans 15 amino acids. The CDR3 is CASSLRGGSGETQYF. In nucleotides, the CDR3 is TGTGCCAGCAGCTTGCGGGGAGGCAGTGGCGAGACCCAGTACTTC.

V and J are TRBV19 and TRBJ1-5; TRBD1 is a possible D gene (6 bases). Trimming removed 5 bases at V and 7 bases at J, with 15 bases between. Germline V gene data show CDR1 as LNHDA and CDR2 as SQIVND (reference sequence). This CDR3 is 14 amino acids long. CDR3 in amino acids: CASSSSTGGQPQHF. CDR3 coding DNA: TGTGCCAGTAGTTCCTCGACAGGAGGACAGCCCCAGCATTTT.

This chain joins TRBV28 and TRBJ2-4; maybe TRBD1 (6 bases). Trimming took 5 bases from V and 0 from J, leaving 20 bases between them. CDR1 is MDHEN and CDR2 is SYDVKM in the germline V gene. The CDR3 length is 18 residues. CDR3 nucleotide sequence: TGTGCCAGCAGTCCAACCGAACAGGGCTTAATAGCCAAAAACATTCAGTACTTC. This encodes CASSPTEQGLIAKNIQYF.

The chain recombines TRBV4-2 with TRBJ2-1; D is possibly TRBD1 (6 bases). Germline CDR1 is LGHNA and CDR2 is YNFKEQ. The CDR3 totals 12 residues. Deletions cut 3 bases from V and 9 bases from J, with 9 bases between. CDR3 residues: CASSHPRGEQFF. CDR3 DNA: TGTGCCAGCAGCCACCCCAGGGGTGAGCAGTTCTTC.

The gene calls are TRBV7-9 and TRBJ1-1; D is ambiguous. V was pared by 5 bases and J by 0 bases, with 7 bases between. The CDR3 sequence is 13 residues long. Germline V gives CDR1 SEHNR, CDR2 FQNEAQ (reference sequence). The DNA of the CDR3 is TGTGCCAGCAGCCAGACACTGAACACTGAAGCTTTCTTT. Its protein product is CASSQTLNTEAFF. The variable domain in full, completed from reference TRBV7-9 and TRBJ1-1, reads DTGVSQNPRHKITKRGQNVTFRCDPISEHNRLYWYRQTLGQGPEFLTYFQNEAQLEKSRLLSDRFSAERPKGSFSTLEIQRTEQGDSAMYLCASSQTLNTEAFFGQGTRLTVV.

V is TRBV7-9 and J is TRBJ1-2, with no clear D. This CDR3 spans 11 amino acids. Trimming took 5 bases from V and 7 from J, leaving 8 bases between them. Germline CDR1 reads SEHNR; CDR2 reads FQNEAQ (reference sequence). The CDR3 region is CASSPGSGYTF. The DNA for the CDR3 is TGTGCCAGCAGCCCCGGGTCTGGCTACACCTTC.

The chain employs TRBV6-5 and TRBJ1-5; a weak D match, TRBD1 (6 bases). The V and J ends lost 4 bases and 0 bases respectively, with 13 bases between them. The CDR3 is made up of 16 amino acids. CDR1 and CDR2 (germline): MNHEY, SVGAGI. CDR3 sequence: CASSLRTAYSNQPQHF. The CDR3 region has the DNA TGTGCCAGCAGTTTGAGGACAGCTTATAGCAATCAGCCCCAGCATTTT.

V usage is TRBV25-1 and J usage is TRBJ2-7; 7 positions match TRBD1. The germline gives CDR1 MGHDK, CDR2 SYGVNS. CDR3 length: 14 amino acids. The J segment lost 6 bases and the V segment lost 0 bases, leaving 5 bases of the junction unmatched. For the CDR3, the DNA is TGTGCCAGCAGTGAATACGGACAGGACCGCGAGCAGTACTTC. It is translated as CASSEYGQDREQYF.

V usage is TRBV5-1 and J usage is TRBJ2-1, with a tentative D call TRBD2 (5 bases). CDR1 is SGHRS, CDR2 YFSETQ, per germline. The CDR3 is 17 amino acids. V was cut by 1 base and J by 0 bases, with 14 bases left in between. The CDR3 DNA reads TGCGCCAGCAGCTTGAAGGTGGAGGTTAGCTCCTACAATGAGCAGTTCTTC. Residues: CASSLKVEVSSYNEQFF.

The table lists this clone with a count of one. CDR3 amino acids: CASSLGQSREKLFF. The CDR3 coding sequence is TGTGCCAGCAGCTTGGGGCAGTCGAGGGAAAAACTGTTTTTT. The chain joins TRBV5-5 to TRBJ1-4; D gene ambiguous. CDR3 length: 14 residues. V gave up 0 bases and J gave up 8 bases, with 11 bases separating them. Looked up from germline, CDR1 is SGHKS and CDR2 is YYEKEE (reference sequence).

This clone was seen more than once but under ten times. J is TRBJ1-1 and V is TRBV6-5, with 7 nucleotides matching TRBD1. Germline assignment: CDR1 MNHEY and CDR2 SVGAGI. Trimming took 7 bases from V and 5 from J; bases not matched to a gene: 7. The CDR3 is made up of 13 amino acids. This chain's CDR3 is CASTRGRGTEAFF. The CDR3 DNA reads TGTGCCAGCACAAGGGGGCGAGGAACTGAAGCTTTCTTT.

The V call is TRBV27, the J call TRBJ2-1, with D perhaps matching TRBD2 (5 bases). The CDR3 sequence is 14 residues long. Trimming shortened V by 5 bases and J by 6 bases, and 14 bases separated the two germline ends. Germline-derived CDR1 and CDR2 are MNHEY and SMNVEV (reference sequence). CDR3: CASSGPLAGNEQFF. Written as DNA, the CDR3 is TGTGCCAGCAGTGGCCCCCTAGCAGGCAATGAGCAGTTCTTC.

This chain uses TRBV19 with TRBJ2-5; the D gene is possibly TRBD1 (5 bases). CDR1 and CDR2 from the germline V gene are LNHDA and SQIVND (reference sequence). This CDR3 comprises 16 residues. V lost 6 bases to trimming and J lost 5 bases, with 22 bases between them. The CDR3 loop is CASSPLGAGWMETQYF. The CDR3 coding sequence is TGTGCCAGTAGCCCCCTAGGGGCAGGGTGGATGGAGACCCAGTACTTC.

The CDR3 bases are TGTGCCAGCCAGGGAACAGGGGGCGTTGGTGGCTACACCTTC. It codes for CASQGTGGVGGYTF. The chain couples TRBV6-5 to TRBJ1-2; 9 bases line up with TRBD1. The germline V gene has CDR1 MNHEY and CDR2 SVGAGI. This CDR3 region has 14 residues. After removal of 8 bases from V and 7 bases from J, the junction contained 11 bases not matched to a gene.

The rearrangement uses TRBV27 and TRBJ1-5; D ambiguous. Germline CDR1 reads MNHEY; CDR2 reads SMNVEV (reference sequence). The CDR3 extends over 15 amino acids. V lost 6 bases to trimming and J lost 4 bases, with 16 bases between them. This CDR3 reads CASSPISAGNQPQHF. The CDR3, as DNA: TGTGCCAGCAGCCCCATTAGTGCGGGGAATCAGCCCCAGCATTTT.

V usage is TRBV28 and J usage is TRBJ2-7; D may be TRBD2 (5 bases). The CDR3 loop spans 12 amino acids. Deletions cut 6 bases from V and 1 base from J, with 7 bases between. Looked up from germline, CDR1 is MDHEN and CDR2 is SYDVKM. This CDR3 reads CASRGSSYEQYF. In nucleotides, the CDR3 is TGTGCCAGCAGAGGGAGTTCCTACGAGCAGTACTTC.

J is TRBJ2-7 and V is TRBV19; TRBD1 might be the D (5 bases). V lost 1 base and J lost 3, with 19 bases in between. Germline lookup yields CDR1 LNHDA and CDR2 SQIVND (reference sequence). CDR3 size: 17 residues. CDR3 in amino acids: CASSIAGGHGLDYEQYF. The CDR3 bases are TGTGCCAGTAGTATAGCGGGCGGACACGGATTGGACTACGAGCAGTACTTC. Using reference TRBV19 and TRBJ2-7 for the parts outside the CDR3, the full variable domain is DGGITQSPKYLFRKEGQNVTLSCEQNLNHDAMYWYRQDPGQGLRLIYYSQIVNDFQKGDIAEGYSVSREKKESFPLTVTSAQKNPTAFYLCASSIAGGHGLDYEQYFGPGTRLTVT.